The rows below give T cell receptor beta chains drawn from one sample of a study of cytomegalovirus exposure and HLA in healthy donors. Clones were read by immunoSEQ multiplex PCR, and TCRdb kept only the in-frame ones, dropping some. The sample has around 85,000 clones, 70% to 75% seen once; the top ten hold 4.2%. Sequencing was performed on PBMCs. Receptors were obtained from a man in his 60s in good health and CMV-seronegative. CDR3s include the opening cysteine and the closing phenylalanine or tryptophan. The order of the fields is CDR3 DNA, CDR3 protein, V gene, clone size, J gene, D gene. A D gene is named only where the DNA matches it firmly. Clone size, where shown, is once, few, many, or a class for clones that have expanded.

CDR3 DNA: TGTGCCAGCAGCGGGGACAGGGGGTCAGAGACCCAGTACTTC
CDR3 protein: CASSGDRGSETQYF
V gene: TRBV5-6
clone size: .
J gene: TRBJ2-5
D gene: TRBD1

CDR3 DNA: TGTGCCAGCAGCGTAGGGCCACAAGAGACCCAGTACTTC
CDR3 protein: CASSVGPQETQYF
V gene: TRBV9
clone size: .
J gene: TRBJ2-5
D gene: .

CDR3 DNA: TGTGCCAGCAGCGTAAGTGGGACAGGGGCCACTGAAGCTTTCTTT
CDR3 protein: CASSVSGTGATEAFF
V gene: TRBV9
clone size: .
J gene: TRBJ1-1
D gene: TRBD1

CDR3 DNA: TGCGCCAGCAGCCGGGGACTAGCGGGGGGGCTGTACACAGATACGCAGTATTTT
CDR3 protein: CASSRGLAGGLYTDTQYF
V gene: TRBV5-1
clone size: .
J gene: TRBJ2-3
D gene: TRBD2

CDR3 DNA: TGCAGCGTTGCGCAGGGAGGAACGTCCGGTGGCTACACCTTC
CDR3 protein: CSVAQGGTSGGYTF
V gene: TRBV29-1
clone size: .
J gene: TRBJ1-2
D gene: .

CDR3 DNA: TGTGCCAGCAGCTTAACCCCGGGGGTTGGCTTGGGTGGCTACACCTTC
CDR3 protein: CASSLTPGVGLGGYTF
V gene: TRBV11-2
clone size: .
J gene: TRBJ1-2
D gene: .

CDR3 DNA: TGCGCCAGCAGTCAGGGGGCTGAAAAACTGTTTTTT
CDR3 protein: CASSQGAEKLFF
V gene: TRBV10-2
clone size: few
J gene: TRBJ1-4
D gene: TRBD1

CDR3 DNA: TGTGCCAGCAGCCCCTGGACACGCACCGGGGAGCTGTTTTTT
CDR3 protein: CASSPWTRTGELFF
V gene: TRBV9
clone size: .
J gene: TRBJ2-2
D gene: .

CDR3 DNA: TGCGCCAGCAGCCAGTGGACAGGGGGCGGGAACACTGAAGCTTTCTTT
CDR3 protein: CASSQWTGGGNTEAFF
V gene: TRBV4-1
clone size: few
J gene: TRBJ1-1
D gene: TRBD1

CDR3 DNA: TGCGCCAGCAGCTTGAATCGACAAACTTATAATTCACCCCTCCACTTT
CDR3 protein: CASSLNRQTYNSPLHF
V gene: TRBV5-1
clone size: once
J gene: TRBJ1-6
D gene: .

CDR3 DNA: TGTGCCAGCAGCTTATATAGCGGGGAAGCCACCGGGGAGCTGTTTTTT
CDR3 protein: CASSLYSGEATGELFF
V gene: TRBV11-1
clone size: .
J gene: TRBJ2-2
D gene: TRBD2

CDR3 DNA: TGTGCCAGCAGCTTGGACAGGGGTAGCAATCAGCCCCAGCATTTT
CDR3 protein: CASSLDRGSNQPQHF
V gene: TRBV5-4
clone size: .
J gene: TRBJ1-5
D gene: TRBD1

CDR3 DNA: TGTGCCAGCAGCGTAGGGGGGGACACCGGGGAGCTGTTTTTT
CDR3 protein: CASSVGGDTGELFF
V gene: TRBV9
clone size: .
J gene: TRBJ2-2
D gene: .

CDR3 DNA: TGTGCCAGCAGCTTAGTGGGACTAGGCCCAGATACGCAGTATTTT
CDR3 protein: CASSLVGLGPDTQYF
V gene: TRBV7-3
clone size: .
J gene: TRBJ2-3
D gene: TRBD2

CDR3 DNA: TGCGCCAGCAGCTTGATCGCAGGGCCGAACACCGGGGAGCTGTTTTTT
CDR3 protein: CASSLIAGPNTGELFF
V gene: TRBV5-1
clone size: once
J gene: TRBJ2-2
D gene: .

CDR3 DNA: TGTGCCAGCAGCTTGGTGCCAGGGGAAAGCAATCAGCCCCAGCATTTT
CDR3 protein: CASSLVPGESNQPQHF
V gene: TRBV5-5
clone size: .
J gene: TRBJ1-5
D gene: .

CDR3 DNA: TGTGCCAGCACCCCTGGCAACAGGGGGCGCGTCACTGAAGCTTTCTTT
CDR3 protein: CASTPGNRGRVTEAFF
V gene: TRBV7-9
clone size: .
J gene: TRBJ1-1
D gene: TRBD1

CDR3 DNA: TGTGCCAGCAGCCTCAGACAGGGGGCGTACGGTGAGCAGTTCTTC
CDR3 protein: CASSLRQGAYGEQFF
V gene: TRBV11-1
clone size: once
J gene: TRBJ2-1
D gene: TRBD1

CDR3 DNA: TGTGCCAGCAGCTTGGGCCAGGTCTCTGGAAACACCATATATTTT
CDR3 protein: CASSLGQVSGNTIYF
V gene: TRBV5-6
clone size: .
J gene: TRBJ1-3
D gene: .

CDR3 DNA: TGCGCCAGCAGCCAACCCCCGGTCCCTTTT
CDR3 protein: CASSQPPVPF
V gene: TRBV4-1
clone size: .
J gene: TRBJ1-4
D gene: .

CDR3 DNA: TGCGCCAGCAGCCAAGCCCAGGTTTCTGGAAACACCATATATTTT
CDR3 protein: CASSQAQVSGNTIYF
V gene: TRBV4-1
clone size: .
J gene: TRBJ1-3
D gene: .

CDR3 DNA: TGTGCCTGGAGTGTAGGGGGGGCGGCTGGGGCCAACGTCCTGACTTTC
CDR3 protein: CAWSVGGAAGANVLTF
V gene: TRBV30
clone size: .
J gene: TRBJ2-6
D gene: .

CDR3 DNA: TGCAGCGCCGACTCCGTGGGAGCGGGGGGTGCAGAGACCCAGTACTTC
CDR3 protein: CSADSVGAGGAETQYF
V gene: TRBV29-1
clone size: .
J gene: TRBJ2-5
D gene: TRBD2

CDR3 DNA: TGTGCCAGCAGCGCTCGGGGGGAGAGCACAGATACGCAGTATTTT
CDR3 protein: CASSARGESTDTQYF
V gene: TRBV7-9
clone size: .
J gene: TRBJ2-3
D gene: TRBD2

CDR3 DNA: TGTGCCAGCAGTTACCGGGAAGGGGGCGACTATGGCTACACCTTC
CDR3 protein: CASSYREGGDYGYTF
V gene: TRBV6-5
clone size: .
J gene: TRBJ1-2
D gene: TRBD1

CDR3 DNA: TGTGCCAGCAGTTTGTGGACTAGCGGGGAAGGCGAGACCCAGTACTTC
CDR3 protein: CASSLWTSGEGETQYF
V gene: TRBV28
clone size: .
J gene: TRBJ2-5
D gene: TRBD2

CDR3 DNA: TGTGCCAGCAGATCGACAGGGGGCGACGAGCAGTACTTC
CDR3 protein: CASRSTGGDEQYF
V gene: TRBV5-8
clone size: .
J gene: TRBJ2-7
D gene: TRBD1

CDR3 DNA: TGTGCCAGCAGTGAACGGGAGAACACTGAAGCTTTCTTT
CDR3 protein: CASSERENTEAFF
V gene: TRBV6-5
clone size: few
J gene: TRBJ1-1
D gene: .